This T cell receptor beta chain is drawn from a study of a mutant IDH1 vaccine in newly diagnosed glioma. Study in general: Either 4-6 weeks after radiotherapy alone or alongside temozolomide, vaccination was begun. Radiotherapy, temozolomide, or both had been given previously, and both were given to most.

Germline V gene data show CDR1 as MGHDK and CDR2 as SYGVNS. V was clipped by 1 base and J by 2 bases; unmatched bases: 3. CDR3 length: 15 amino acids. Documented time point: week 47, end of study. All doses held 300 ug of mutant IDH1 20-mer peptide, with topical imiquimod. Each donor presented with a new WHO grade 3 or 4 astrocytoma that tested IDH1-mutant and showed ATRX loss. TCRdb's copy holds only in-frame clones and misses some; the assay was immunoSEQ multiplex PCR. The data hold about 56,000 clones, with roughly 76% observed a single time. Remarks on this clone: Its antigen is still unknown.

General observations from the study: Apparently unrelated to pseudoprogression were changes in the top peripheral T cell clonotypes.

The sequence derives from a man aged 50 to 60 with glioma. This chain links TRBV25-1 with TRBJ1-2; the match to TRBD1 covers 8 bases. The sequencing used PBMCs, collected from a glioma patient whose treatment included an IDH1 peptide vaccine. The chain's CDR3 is CASSESRQGNYGYTF. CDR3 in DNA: TGTGCCAGCAGTGAATCCCGACAGGGGAACTATGGCTACACCTTC.